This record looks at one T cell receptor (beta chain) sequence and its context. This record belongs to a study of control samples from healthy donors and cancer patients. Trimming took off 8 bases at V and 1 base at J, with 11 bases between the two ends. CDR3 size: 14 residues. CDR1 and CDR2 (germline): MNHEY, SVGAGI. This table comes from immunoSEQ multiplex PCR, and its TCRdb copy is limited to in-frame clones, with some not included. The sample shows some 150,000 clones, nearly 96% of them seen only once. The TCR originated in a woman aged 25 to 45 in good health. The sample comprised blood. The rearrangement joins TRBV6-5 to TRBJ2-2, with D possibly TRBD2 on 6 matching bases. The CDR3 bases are TGTGCCAGCTCGCGGGAACTGAACACCGGGGAGCTGTTTTTT. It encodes CASSRELNTGELFF.